Following are 21 T cell receptor beta chains from one sample sequenced in a study of T cell repertoires in cytomegalovirus infection. TCRdb re-called the reads with MiXCR, one entry per CDR3 protein. The table shows hundreds of thousands of distinct CDR3 sequences, with approximately 24% occurring only once. Sequencing input: CD8+ T cells from PBMCs. The receptors stem from a human donor in good health (CMV status not recorded). Some clones in this sample may be carry-over from other donors' samples.

At least ten counts were recorded for this clonotype. This chain joins TRBV4-1 and TRBJ1-1; no definite D call. V was pared by 4 bases and J by 0 bases, with 9 bases between. Germline CDR1 MGHRA, CDR2 YSYEKL. The CDR3 has 14 residues. The CDR3 reads CASSPQEVNTEAFF. CDR3 DNA: TGCGCCAGCAGCCCTCAAGAGGTGAACACTGAAGCTTTCTTT.

The genes are TRBV12-3 or TRBV12-4 and TRBJ1-4; 7 bases map to TRBD1. The CDR3 is 15 residues long. The ends lost 3 bases at V and 6 bases at J; junction bases unmatched: 7. The CDR3 region has the DNA TGTGCCAGCAGTTTCGAAGGGGGCGAGGATGAAAAACTGTTTTTT. Translated, it gives CASSFEGGEDEKLFF.

This clonotype was seen many times. CDR3 nucleotide sequence: TGTGCCAGCAGCTTAATAGGCTTGGGAGATCAGCCCCAGCATTTT. Translation gives CASSLIGLGDQPQHF. V is TRBV7-2 and J is TRBJ1-5; D is unclear. Trimming took off 2 bases at V and 5 bases at J, with 13 bases between the two ends. Germline CDR1 SGHTA, CDR2 FQGNSA. This CDR3 is 15 amino acids long.

This clonotype was observed a handful of times. The chain joins TRBV10-1 to TRBJ2-7, with 8 bases fitting TRBD2. With 7 bases clipped from V and 2 bases from J, the junction kept 4 bases outside the gene matches. Germline V gene data show CDR1 as WNHNN and CDR2 as SYGVQD (reference sequence). The CDR3 is made up of 13 amino acids. CDR3: CASMERGTYEQYF. CDR3 DNA sequence: TGCGCCAGCATGGAGCGGGGGACCTACGAGCAGTACTTC.

This chain joins TRBV29-1 and TRBJ2-2; D ambiguous. V was clipped by 7 bases and J by 6 bases, with 6 bases between them. In germline, CDR1 is SQVTM, CDR2 ANQGSEA. The CDR3 sequence is 10 residues long. The CDR3 loop is CSGYAGELFF. The CDR3, as DNA: TGCAGCGGTTACGCCGGGGAGCTGTTTTTT.

This clonotype was observed many times. The rearrangement links TRBV19 to TRBJ1-2; D might be TRBD1 (5 bases). Trimming pared 5 bases from V and 2 bases from J, leaving 21 bases between. CDR1 is LNHDA, CDR2 SQIVND, per germline (reference sequence). This CDR3 is 17 amino acids long. CDR3 bases: TGTGCCAGTAGTCTAGGGGCGGAGTCCTACCTAAACTATGGCTACACCTTC. This translates into CASSLGAESYLNYGYTF.

This clonotype was recorded many times. The V call is TRBV7-8, the J call TRBJ1-5; a weak D match, TRBD1 (6 bases). CDR3 length: 15 residues. CDR1 and CDR2 from the germline V gene are SGHVS and FQNEAQ. Between the trimmed V and J ends, which lost 5 bases and 2 bases, there was a span of 13 bases. The CDR3 DNA reads TGTGCCAGCAGCCTACAGGGAAAGGGCAATCAGCCCCAGCATTTT. Its translation is CASSLQGKGNQPQHF.

The V and J genes are TRBV6-2 or TRBV6-3 and TRBJ2-2; no clear D gene. Trimming cost V 0 bases and J 0 bases, with 11 bases left between them. In germline, CDR1 is MNHEY, CDR2 SVGEGT. This CDR3 is built from 17 residues. In DNA form, the CDR3 reads TGTGCCAGCAGTTACTCTATGGAACGGTCGAACACCGGGGAGCTGTTTTTT. It yields the protein CASSYSMERSNTGELFF.

This clonotype was recorded at least ten times. The rearrangement uses TRBV7-8 and TRBJ2-7; the D is unclear. The CDR3 is 15 residues long. Germline V lookup: CDR1 SGHVS, CDR2 FQNEAQ. V was shortened by 4 bases and J by 0 bases, with 13 bases between the two germline ends. The CDR3 here is CASSSFGSISYEQYF. In DNA, the CDR3 is TGTGCCAGCAGCTCGTTCGGATCGATCTCCTACGAGCAGTACTTC.

This clonotype was recorded at least ten times. The gene calls are TRBV7-2 and TRBJ2-5; D remains unclear. The CDR3 spans 14 residues. V was clipped by 4 bases and J by 5 bases, with 14 bases between them. Germline CDR1 reads SGHTA; CDR2 reads FQGNSA. CDR3 nucleotide sequence: TGTGCCAGCAGCTCCGATCCGGGTCCCGAGACCCAGTACTTC. Translating gives CASSSDPGPETQYF.

The chain is built from TRBV20-1 and TRBJ2-5; TRBD2 matches at 12 bases. V dropped 5 bases and J dropped 4; count of bases not matched to a gene: 2. The CDR3 contains 13 residues. Germline CDR1 is DFQATT and CDR2 is SNEGSKA (reference sequence). The CDR3 loop is CSAWTSGIETQYF. DNA for the CDR3: TGCAGTGCTTGGACTAGCGGGATAGAGACCCAGTACTTC.

The chain carries TRBV6-5 and TRBJ2-3; 11 bases are shared with TRBD2. This CDR3 contains 18 residues. V lost 1 base and J lost 3; bases outside the gene matches: 9. The germline V gene has CDR1 MNHEY and CDR2 SVGAGI. The CDR3, as DNA: TGTGCCAGCAGTTACTTGGGGGTAGCGGGGGGGCTAACAGATACGCAGTATTTT. Encoded protein: CASSYLGVAGGLTDTQYF.

This chain joins TRBV9 and TRBJ2-7; 9 nucleotides line up with TRBD1. With V trimmed by 3 bases and J by 5 bases, 3 bases remained unmatched. Germline V lookup: CDR1 SGDLS, CDR2 YYNGEE. This CDR3 spans 13 amino acids. CDR3 region: CASSGDRDHEQYF. As DNA, the CDR3 is TGTGCCAGCAGCGGGGACAGGGACCACGAGCAGTACTTC.

This clonotype appeared a few times. The chain is built from TRBV25-1 and TRBJ1-2; tentative D call: TRBD1 (6 bases). The CDR3 runs 14 residues. The V gene's germline CDR1 is MGHDK and CDR2 SYGVNS. V lost 1 base, J lost 5 bases, and 11 bases lay in between. CDR3 nucleotides: TGTGCCAGCAGTGAATTCAGGACAGCTTATGGCTACACCTTC. It encodes CASSEFRTAYGYTF.

The CDR3 here is CASSQAPGRDEQFF. The CDR3 nucleotides read TGTGCCAGCAGCCAAGCCCCCGGACGAGATGAGCAGTTCTTC. The chain has TRBV14 and TRBJ2-1; D unclear. The V gene lost 1 base and the J gene lost 8 bases, with 12 bases spanning the gap. The germline V gene encodes CDR1 SGHDN and CDR2 FVKESK. The CDR3 is 14 amino acids.

This clonotype has a handful of counts. This rearrangement joins TRBV14 to TRBJ1-1; tentatively, D is TRBD1 (5 bases). The CDR3 extends over 12 amino acids. Germline loops: CDR1 SGHDN, CDR2 FVKESK. V lost 6 bases and J lost 0, with 5 bases in between. As DNA, the CDR3 is TGTGCCAGCAGAGGGGTGAACACTGAAGCTTTCTTT. Translated: CASRGVNTEAFF.

This clonotype has only a few counts. The chain is built from TRBV12-3 or TRBV12-4 and TRBJ2-2; 14 bases are shared with TRBD2. Unmatched junction bases numbered 11, after V lost 7 bases and J lost 4 bases. This CDR3 has 18 residues. The CDR3 here is CASTPRRLAGGRTGELFF. The CDR3 region has the DNA TGTGCCAGCACCCCCAGGAGACTAGCGGGGGGGCGCACCGGGGAGCTGTTTTTT.

The chain couples TRBV20-1 to TRBJ1-2, with D unresolved. CDR3 length: 11 residues. Trimming removed 0 bases at V and 6 bases at J, with 5 bases between. CDR1 DFQATT and CDR2 SNEGSKA come from the germline V gene (reference sequence). CDR3 loop: CSARDRDGYTF. CDR3 bases: TGCAGTGCTAGAGATAGAGATGGCTACACCTTC.

Here the CDR3 reads CASSLAPDSNQPQHF. The CDR3, as DNA: TGTGCCAGCAGCTTAGCGCCAGATAGCAATCAGCCCCAGCATTTT. This sequence joins TRBV7-9 and TRBJ1-5, with unresolved D. Trimming shortened V by 0 bases and J by 0 bases, and 6 bases separated the two germline ends. Germline V gene lookup returns CDR1 SEHNR and CDR2 FQNEAQ (reference sequence). This CDR3 region has 15 residues.

The gene calls are TRBV6-2 or TRBV6-3 and TRBJ2-1; perhaps TRBD1 as D (5 bases). V was trimmed by 5 bases and J by 4 bases, leaving 15 bases between them. The CDR3 is 15 amino acids. Germline CDR1 MNHEY, CDR2 SVGEGT. In nucleotides, the CDR3 is TGTGCCAGCAGTGCCTCAGGGATGGGGTACAATGAGCAGTTCTTC. Its translation is CASSASGMGYNEQFF.

The chain is built from TRBV29-1 and TRBJ2-1, with 7 bases matching TRBD2. The CDR3 is 17 amino acids. After removal of 1 base from V and 4 bases from J, the junction contained 13 bases not matched to a gene. Germline loops: CDR1 SQVTM, CDR2 ANQGSEA. The CDR3, as DNA: TGCAGCGTTGAAGCGGTGGCTAGCGGATTACATTACAATGAGCAGTTCTTC. Translated, it gives CSVEAVASGLHYNEQFF.